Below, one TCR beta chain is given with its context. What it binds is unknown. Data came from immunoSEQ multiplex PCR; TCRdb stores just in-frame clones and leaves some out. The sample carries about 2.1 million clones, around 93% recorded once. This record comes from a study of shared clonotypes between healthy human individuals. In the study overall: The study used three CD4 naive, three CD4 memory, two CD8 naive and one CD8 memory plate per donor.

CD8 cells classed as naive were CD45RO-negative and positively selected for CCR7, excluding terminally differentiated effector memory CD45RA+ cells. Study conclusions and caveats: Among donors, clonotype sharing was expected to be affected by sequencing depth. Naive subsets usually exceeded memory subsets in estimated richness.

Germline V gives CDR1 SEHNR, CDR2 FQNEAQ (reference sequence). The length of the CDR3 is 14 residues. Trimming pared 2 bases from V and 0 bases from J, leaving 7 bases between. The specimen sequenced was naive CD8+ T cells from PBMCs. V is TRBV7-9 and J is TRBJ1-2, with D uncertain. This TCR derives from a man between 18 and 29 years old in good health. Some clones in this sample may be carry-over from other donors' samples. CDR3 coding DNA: TGTGCCAGCAGCTTACGGGAGTCTAACTATGGCTACACCTTC. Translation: CASSLRESNYGYTF.